Listed here is a single TCR beta chain. This sample was included in a study of blood T cell repertoires in COVID-19. About the research overall: Material from acute and convalescent COVID-19 was sourced from the United States, Italy and Spain.

TCRdb's copy holds only in-frame clones and misses some; the assay was immunoSEQ multiplex PCR. The sample has about 310,000 clones, around 90% seen once; the top ten hold 0.8% to 1.3%. V was cut by 2 bases and J by 10 bases, with 10 bases left in between. The CDR3 extends over 12 amino acids. The sequence derives from a woman aged 40-49 years with COVID-19, enrolled during active disease. The J gene is TRBJ2-3, the V gene TRBV12-3 or TRBV12-4; a weak D match, TRBD2 (5 bases). The material sequenced was peripheral blood. The CDR3 DNA sequence: TGTGCCAGCAGTTTAAGGACCGGGGCGCAGTATTTT. Translating gives CASSLRTGAQYF.